This entry describes one T cell receptor beta chain. The sample originates from a study of blood T cell repertoires in COVID-19. TCRdb's copy holds only in-frame clones and misses some; the assay was immunoSEQ multiplex PCR. The table shows some 89,000 clones, with about nine tenths occurring only once. Germline V gives CDR1 SEHNR, CDR2 FQNEAQ (reference sequence). V trimming: 1 base; J trimming: 6 bases; junction bases outside the gene matches: 5. The CDR3 extends over 15 amino acids. The origin of this receptor is a man aged 60 to 75 with acute or convalescent COVID-19. The chain carries TRBV7-9 and TRBJ2-1; 8 nucleotides match TRBD1. Sequenced: peripheral blood. The CDR3 loop is CASSLEGTGRNEQFF. Written as DNA, the CDR3 is TGTGCCAGCAGCTTAGAGGGGACAGGACGCAATGAGCAGTTCTTC.